This T cell receptor (beta chain) is from a study of blood T cell repertoires in COVID-19. Across the study: T cells, B-cell-depleted T cells, or PBMCs provided the cDNA or gDNA that served as material.

The data were produced by immunoSEQ multiplex PCR, yet TCRdb's version contains in-frame clones alone and is incomplete. The sample consists of roughly 100,000 clones, 80% to 85% of them appearing once. The CDR3 extends over 14 amino acids. V lost 3 bases and J lost 5; bases outside the gene matches: 5. Germline CDR1 and CDR2: SGHRS and YFSETQ. The sample comprised peripheral blood. The genes are TRBV5-1 and TRBJ2-7; TRBD1 agrees at 10 bases. This receptor was taken from an older man with acute or convalescent COVID-19. The CDR3 sequence: CASSSGTGANEQYF. The CDR3 DNA reads TGCGCCAGCAGCTCCGGGACAGGGGCCAACGAGCAGTACTTC.